Below, 3 T cell receptor beta chains from the same sample are listed, as sequenced in a study of blood T cell repertoires in COVID-19. Sequencing used immunoSEQ multiplex PCR; TCRdb keeps in-frame clones, though not all of them. The data show about 150,000 clones, 91% seen once. Sample: peripheral blood. Every receptor here comes from a man aged 45-65 years with acute or convalescent COVID-19.

The chain recombines TRBV10-3 with TRBJ2-4, with 12 bases lining up with TRBD2. Germline V lookup: CDR1 ENHRY, CDR2 SYGVKD. This CDR3 spans 13 amino acids. J gave up 10 bases and V 5 bases, and 3 bases lay outside the gene matches. CDR3: CAISLTSGGIQYF. The CDR3 coding sequence is TGTGCCATCAGTCTGACTAGCGGGGGAATTCAGTACTTC.

CDR3 nucleotides: TGTGCCAGCAGCTCCGGACAGGGGGCACACATTCAGCCCCAGCATTTT. The encoded protein is CASSSGQGAHIQPQHF. The rearrangement joins TRBV5-8 to TRBJ1-5; the match to TRBD1 covers 11 bases. Per the germline V gene, CDR1 is SGHTS and CDR2 is YDEGEE. The CDR3 has 16 residues. The junction had 8 bases not matched to a gene; V was cut back by 3 bases and J by 6 bases.

The rearrangement uses TRBV27 and TRBJ1-2; weak D call: TRBD1 (5 bases). Germline V gene lookup returns CDR1 MNHEY and CDR2 SMNVEV (reference sequence). The CDR3 length is 13 residues. Trimming shortened V by 6 bases and J by 4 bases, and 12 bases separated the two germline ends. CDR3 in DNA: TGTGCCAGCAGGGGTGGACACCTCTATGGCTACACCTTC. Its protein is CASRGGHLYGYTF.